A single sample gave rise to the 25 T cell receptor beta chains below, sequenced in a study of identical twins. TCRdb reprocessed the 5' RACE reads via MiXCR and lists one record per CDR3 protein. The table has around 670,000 distinct CDR3 sequences, roughly 6% seen once. The sequenced sample was naive T cells sorted from blood. These receptors all come from a man younger than 30 in good health.

This chain connects TRBV12-5 to TRBJ2-7; 11 bases fit TRBD2. After removal of 1 base from V and 5 bases from J, the junction contained 4 bases not matched to a gene. The CDR3 runs 15 residues. In germline, CDR1 is LGHNT, CDR2 FRNRAP. The CDR3 DNA reads TGTGCTAGTGGTTTGGGACTAGCGGGATCCGACGAGCAGTACGTC. Protein: CASGLGLAGSDEQYV.

In this sample, this clonotype turned up many times. V gene TRBV27 combines with J gene TRBJ2-1, with 8 bases aligning to TRBD1. After removal of 5 bases from V and 4 bases from J, the junction contained 4 bases not matched to a gene. Germline lookup yields CDR1 MNHEY and CDR2 SMNVEV (reference sequence). The CDR3 has 14 amino acids. Here the CDR3 reads CASSGTGAYNEQFF. The CDR3 DNA follows: TGTGCCAGCAGTGGGACAGGAGCTTACAATGAGCAGTTCTTC.

This clonotype has at least ten counts. This chain connects TRBV21-1 to TRBJ2-7; the table names TRBD2, a call not compared with the DNA. TRBV21-1 is described as a pseudogene. The CDR3 is 16 amino acids. CDR3 DNA: TGTGCCAGCGTCAGGTGGCCTCCCGAAAAGATTTACGAGCAGTACGTC. Residues: CASVRWPPEKIYEQYV.

Ten or more counts support this clonotype. This chain connects TRBV20-1 to TRBJ1-1; D gene ambiguous. Between the trimmed V and J ends, which lost 3 bases and 7 bases, there was a span of 9 bases. In germline, CDR1 is DFQATT, CDR2 SNEGSKA (reference sequence). This CDR3 is built from 11 residues. This CDR3 reads CSARDVGEAFF. The CDR3 DNA reads as TGCAGTGCTAGGGACGTAGGTGAAGCTTTCTTT.

The CDR3 loop is CASSRPTSGPSGTDTQYF. The CDR3, as DNA: TGTGCCAGCAGCAGACCGACTAGCGGCCCTTCGGGCACAGATACGCAGTATTTT. The chain carries TRBV11-2 and TRBJ2-3, with 9 bases fitting TRBD2. The germline gives CDR1 SGHAT, CDR2 FQNNGV. The junction had 13 bases not matched to a gene; V was cut back by 5 bases and J by 1 base. The length of the CDR3 is 18 residues. Combining the CDR3 with reference TRBV11-2 and TRBJ2-3 gives the whole variable domain EAGVAQSPRYKIIEKRQSVAFWCNPISGHATLYWYQQILGQGPKLLIQFQNNGVVDDSQLPKDRFSAERLKGVDSTLKIQPAKLEDSAVYLCASSRPTSGPSGTDTQYFGPGTRLTVL.

The chain is built from TRBV4-2 and TRBJ2-7; 9 bases are a match to TRBD2. CDR3 length: 16 residues. Germline CDR1 reads LGHNA; CDR2 reads YNFKEQ. Trimming at V came to 4 bases and at J to 3 bases, leaving 10 bases not matched to a gene. The CDR3 nucleotides read TGTGCCAGCAGCCTATTGCCGACTAGCGGAGTCTACGAGCAGTACTTC. Its protein is CASSLLPTSGVYEQYF.

This chain connects TRBV12-5 to TRBJ2-3; D gene unclear. Germline V gene data show CDR1 as LGHNT and CDR2 as FRNRAP. V was clipped by 5 bases and J by 10 bases, with 13 bases between them. The CDR3 runs to 12 residues. The DNA for the CDR3 is TGTGCTAGTGGTGTGGAGTATGCGCCGCAGTATTTT. Residues: CASGVEYAPQYF.

The chain has TRBV6-5 and TRBJ1-2, with D possibly being TRBD1 (6 bases). V was trimmed by 4 bases and J by 3 bases, leaving 18 bases between them. Germline CDR1 reads MNHEY; CDR2 reads SVGAGI. The CDR3 is 16 amino acids. The CDR3 DNA reads TGTGCCAGCAGTTGGGACCGGGACAAGGGCGACTATGGCTACACCTTC. Protein: CASSWDRDKGDYGYTF.

Only a few counts were recorded for this clonotype. The rearrangement uses TRBV6-1 and TRBJ1-3, with 8 bases lining up with TRBD1. The V gene's germline CDR1 is MNHNS and CDR2 SASEGT. The CDR3 is made up of 14 amino acids. V lost 6 bases, J lost 3 bases, and 4 bases stayed unmatched. CDR3 DNA sequence: TGTGCCAGCAGCATACAGGGGGTTGGAAACACCATATATTTT. Encoded protein: CASSIQGVGNTIYF.

This clonotype was seen repeatedly, ten times or more. This CDR3 is CSAREDGKLAGGEQFF. The DNA of the CDR3 is TGCAGTGCTAGAGAGGATGGGAAACTAGCGGGAGGTGAGCAGTTCTTC. The V gene is TRBV20-1, the J gene TRBJ2-1; 12 bases fit TRBD2. V dropped 0 bases and J dropped 9; count of bases not matched to a gene: 9. This CDR3 is built from 16 residues. Germline V lookup: CDR1 DFQATT, CDR2 SNEGSKA (reference sequence).

This clonotype appeared many times. The chain is built from TRBV4-1 and TRBJ2-5; D uncertain. The V gene's germline CDR1 is MGHRA and CDR2 YSYEKL. Trimming took off 4 bases at V and 2 bases at J, with 11 bases between the two ends. The CDR3 loop spans 14 amino acids. In DNA form, the CDR3 reads TGCGCCAGCAGCCCCCGCGGTGCACAAGAGACCCAGTACTTC. It translates to CASSPRGAQETQYF.

There are many counts of this clonotype. The rearrangement joins TRBV12-3 or TRBV12-4 to TRBJ1-1; D is possibly TRBD1 (5 bases). The CDR3 consists of 12 residues. The V end was cut by 7 bases, the J end by 8 bases, with 14 bases between. As DNA, the CDR3 is TGTGCCAGCAAGCAGTGGGGGGACGAAGCTTTCTTT. Translating gives CASKQWGDEAFF.

The V gene is TRBV3-1, the J gene TRBJ2-7; possibly TRBD1 or TRBD2 for D (5 bases each). V was trimmed by 4 bases and J by 6 bases, leaving 19 bases between them. CDR3 length equals 15 residues. Germline V gene lookup returns CDR1 LGHDT and CDR2 YNNKEL (reference sequence). CDR3 sequence: CASSPGASSRSEQYV. CDR3 in DNA: TGTGCCAGCAGCCCCGGGGCTTCTAGCAGGTCCGAGCAGTACGTC.

In its sample, this clonotype was seen many times. The chain couples TRBV7-2 to TRBJ2-3, with TRBD2 identical over 8 bases. After removal of 9 bases from V and 2 bases from J, the junction contained 10 bases not matched to a gene. Germline CDR1 reads SGHTA; CDR2 reads FQGNSA. The CDR3 consists of 15 residues. DNA of the CDR3: TGTGCCAGTACTTTGAGCGGGGGCTTCACAGATACGCAGTATTTT. This encodes CASTLSGGFTDTQYF.

This clonotype was picked up many times. The chain carries TRBV12-3 or TRBV12-4 and TRBJ2-5; either TRBD1 or TRBD2 may supply D (5 bases each). This CDR3 comprises 12 residues. Trimming left V 1 base short and J 7 bases short, with 7 bases between. The CDR3 sequence is CASSLGGVTQYF. The CDR3 nucleotides are TGTGCCAGCAGTTTAGGAGGGGTGACCCAGTACTTC.

This clonotype was seen repeatedly, ten times or more. The chain recombines TRBV5-1 with TRBJ2-5; maybe TRBD2 (5 bases). Per germline, CDR1 SGHRS and CDR2 YFSETQ. Trimming took off 4 bases at V and 2 bases at J, with 12 bases between the two ends. This CDR3 is 14 amino acids long. CDR3 DNA sequence: TGCGCCAGCAGCCCCCCGGGGTTACAAGAGACCCAGTACTTC. This translates into CASSPPGLQETQYF.

Details on this clonotype: This may come from a read error, since a much larger clone is one base off. The final CDR3 position lacks the conserved phenylalanine or tryptophan, pointing to a likely read error. V gene TRBV5-5 combines with J gene TRBJ1-1, with D possibly matching TRBD1 (5 bases). Germline lookup yields CDR1 SGHKS and CDR2 YYEKEE (reference sequence). Trimming left V 4 bases short and J 7 bases short, with 14 bases between. The CDR3 has 13 amino acids. CDR3 nucleotide sequence: TGTGCCAGCAGCCCCCTCCGGGACGGTGAAGCTTTCTTA. Encoded protein: CASSPLRDGEAFL.

This clonotype was seen repeatedly, ten times or more. The chain carries TRBV20-1 and TRBJ2-2; possibly TRBD2 for D (6 bases). The CDR3 loop spans 14 amino acids. Between the trimmed V and J ends, which lost 0 bases and 6 bases, there was a span of 11 bases. CDR1 and CDR2 (germline): DFQATT, SNEGSKA (reference sequence). CDR3 region: CSAREGGDPGELFF. The CDR3 DNA reads TGCAGTGCTAGAGAAGGAGGGGATCCCGGGGAGCTGTTTTTT.

This clonotype has ten or more counts. The chain couples TRBV7-2 to TRBJ2-2; D not resolved. Germline V gives CDR1 SGHTA, CDR2 FQGNSA. There are 12 residues in the CDR3. V was shortened by 1 base and J by 7 bases, with 4 bases between the two germline ends. CDR3: CASSLEIGELFF. As DNA, the CDR3 is TGTGCCAGCAGCTTAGAAATCGGGGAGCTGTTTTTT.

This clonotype was detected ten times or more. Here the CDR3 DNA reads TGCGCCAGCAGCCAAGATGGGGGGTCTGGAAACACCATATATTTT. Translating gives CASSQDGGSGNTIYF. The V and J genes are TRBV4-1 and TRBJ1-3; D is perhaps TRBD1 (5 bases). The germline V gene has CDR1 MGHRA and CDR2 YSYEKL. This CDR3 is 15 amino acids long. V was trimmed by 0 bases and J by 1 base, leaving 7 bases between them.

The table lists this clonotype with a few counts. J is TRBJ2-1 and V is TRBV5-1, with 9 nucleotides matching TRBD2. Germline CDR1 is SGHRS and CDR2 is YFSETQ. This CDR3 comprises 14 residues. V was clipped by 0 bases and J by 10 bases; unmatched bases: 5. The CDR3 region is CASSLERREGEQFF. CDR3 coding DNA: TGCGCCAGCAGCTTGGAAAGGCGGGAGGGAGAGCAGTTCTTC.

The chain uses TRBV19 and TRBJ2-5; D is possibly TRBD1 or TRBD2 (5 bases each). The CDR3 is 13 amino acids. Trimming removed 3 bases at V and 5 bases at J, with 10 bases between. In germline, CDR1 is LNHDA, CDR2 SQIVND (reference sequence). The CDR3 protein is CASSIYGTETQYF. For the CDR3, the DNA is TGTGCCAGTAGTATCTACGGGACCGAGACCCAGTACTTC.

The V gene is TRBV15, the J gene TRBJ2-5; D assignment may be TRBD1 or TRBD2 (7 bases each). The V gene's germline CDR1 is LNHNV and CDR2 YYDKDF (reference sequence). This CDR3 region has 16 residues. The germline V and J ends were trimmed by 2 bases and 5 bases, with 18 bases remaining between them. The CDR3 loop reads CATSRPGTAGGETQYF. CDR3 bases: TGTGCCACCAGCAGACCCGGGACAGCCGGGGGGGAGACCCAGTACTTC.

This clonotype was observed a handful of times. V and J are TRBV14 and TRBJ2-3; TRBD2 is a possible D gene (6 bases). The germline gives CDR1 SGHDN, CDR2 FVKESK. Trimming left V 3 bases short and J 10 bases short, with 14 bases between. This CDR3 region has 13 residues. The CDR3 loop reads CASSQNVGGPQYF. The CDR3 DNA reads TGTGCCAGCAGCCAGAATGTGGGGGGTCCGCAGTATTTT.

In this sample, this clonotype turned up a few times. This chain uses TRBV2 with TRBJ2-3; D remains unclear. Per germline, CDR1 SNHLY and CDR2 FYNNEI. This CDR3 region has 13 residues. V was trimmed by 3 bases and J by 8 bases, leaving 12 bases between them. The CDR3 protein is CASSEVRASTQYF. The CDR3 DNA reads TGTGCCAGCAGTGAGGTCCGGGCGAGTACGCAGTATTTT.